This T cell receptor (beta chain) was captured by sequencing in a study of identifying expanded T cells in peripheral blood. General study findings and limits: Differentially abundant clones: about 1.1 between replicates, 15 to 17 at approximately 14 days, over 18 at four. Two-week clone count variance significantly increased as total template count grew.

Germline V gene lookup returns CDR1 SGHVS and CDR2 FNYEAQ. The CDR3 is made up of 13 amino acids. V lost 4 bases, J lost 5 bases, and 11 bases lay in between. For this clone: Its antigen is still unknown.

Healthy donors had no documented immune events, such as infections, while sampled. TCRdb's table, derived via immunoSEQ multiplex PCR, lists solely in-frame clones and lacks some. The sample has approximately 79,000 clones; roughly 90% are singletons. This sequence joins TRBV7-6 and TRBJ1-1; D uncertain. Source material: blood. This TCR derives from a person between 18 and 75 years old in good health. The CDR3 is CASSSVQGTEAFF. In nucleotides, the CDR3 is TGTGCCAGCAGCTCCGTGCAAGGGACTGAAGCTTTCTTT.